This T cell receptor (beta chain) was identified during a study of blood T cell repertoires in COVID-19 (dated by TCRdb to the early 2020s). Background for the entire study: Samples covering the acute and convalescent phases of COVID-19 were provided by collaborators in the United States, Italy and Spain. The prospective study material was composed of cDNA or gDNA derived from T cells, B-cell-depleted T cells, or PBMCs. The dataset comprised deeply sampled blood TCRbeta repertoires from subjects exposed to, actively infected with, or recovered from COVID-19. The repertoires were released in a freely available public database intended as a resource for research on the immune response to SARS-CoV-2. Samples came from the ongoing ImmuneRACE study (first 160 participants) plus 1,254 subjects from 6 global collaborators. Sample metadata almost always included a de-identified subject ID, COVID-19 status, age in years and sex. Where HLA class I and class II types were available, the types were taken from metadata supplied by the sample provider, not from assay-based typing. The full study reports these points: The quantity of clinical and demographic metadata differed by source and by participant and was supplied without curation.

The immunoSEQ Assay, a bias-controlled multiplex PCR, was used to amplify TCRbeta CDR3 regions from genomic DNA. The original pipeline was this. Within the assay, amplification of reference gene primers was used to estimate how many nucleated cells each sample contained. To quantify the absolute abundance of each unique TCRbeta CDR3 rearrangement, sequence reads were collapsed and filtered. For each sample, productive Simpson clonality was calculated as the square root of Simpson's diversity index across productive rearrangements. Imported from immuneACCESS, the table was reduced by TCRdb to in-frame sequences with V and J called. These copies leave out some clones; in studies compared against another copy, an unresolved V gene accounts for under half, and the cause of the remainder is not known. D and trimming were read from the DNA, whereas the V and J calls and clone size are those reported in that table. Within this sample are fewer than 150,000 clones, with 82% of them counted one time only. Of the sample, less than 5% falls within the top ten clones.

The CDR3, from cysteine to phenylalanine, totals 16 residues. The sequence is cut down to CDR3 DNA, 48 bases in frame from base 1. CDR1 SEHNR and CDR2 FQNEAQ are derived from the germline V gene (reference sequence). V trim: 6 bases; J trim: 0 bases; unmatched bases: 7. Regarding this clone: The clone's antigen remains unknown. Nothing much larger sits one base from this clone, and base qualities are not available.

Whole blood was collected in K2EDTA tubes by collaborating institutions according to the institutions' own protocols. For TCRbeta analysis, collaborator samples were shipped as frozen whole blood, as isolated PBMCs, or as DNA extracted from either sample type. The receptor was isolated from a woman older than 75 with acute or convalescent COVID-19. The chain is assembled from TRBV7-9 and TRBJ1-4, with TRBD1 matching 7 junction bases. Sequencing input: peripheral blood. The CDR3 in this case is CASSLGQAATNEKLFF. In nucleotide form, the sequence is TGTGCCAGCAGTCTCGGACAGGCTGCAACTAATGAAAAACTGTTTTTT.